A single sample gave rise to the 6 T cell receptor beta chains below, sequenced in a study of T cells in Graves' hyperthyroidism and ophthalmopathy. Authors of the study amplified TCR beta CDR3 regions from RNA transcripts. The HTBI primer set drove a first-round RT-PCR of the TCR CDR3. MiXCR, run by TCRdb on the multiplex PCR reads, gives a single entry per CDR3 protein. The data contain about 620,000 distinct CDR3 sequences, around 15% of them seen just once; the ten biggest clones take up 3.8%. Sequencing used blood. These receptors were obtained from a woman between 25 and 40 years old with Graves' hyperthyroidism.

This clonotype was seen repeatedly, ten times or more. This chain links TRBV28 with TRBJ2-3; D gene uncertain. From germline, CDR1 is MDHEN and CDR2 SYDVKM. V lost 3 bases and J lost 0, with 7 bases in between. This CDR3 spans 14 amino acids. The CDR3 loop is CASSFRSSTDTQYF. DNA for the CDR3: TGTGCCAGCAGTTTCAGGTCAAGCACAGATACGCAGTATTTT.

This clonotype came up a few times. The chain links TRBV15 to TRBJ2-7; tentatively, D is TRBD2 (5 bases). V shed 0 bases and J shed 9 bases, with 12 bases lying between them. The length of the CDR3 is 13 residues. The germline V gene encodes CDR1 LNHNV and CDR2 YYDKDF (reference sequence). CDR3 loop: CATSRDEGEGQYF. The DNA for the CDR3 is TGTGCCACCAGCAGAGATGAAGGAGAGGGGCAGTACTTC. Looking up the rest from reference TRBV15 and TRBJ2-7 gives the full variable domain: DAMVIQNPRYQVTQFGKPVTLSCSQTLNHNVMYWYQQKSSQAPKLLFHYYDKDFNNEADTPDNFQSRRPNTSFCFLDIRSPGLGDTAMYLCATSRDEGEGQYFGPGTRLTVT.

This clonotype showed up just a few times. The V and J genes are TRBV6-1 and TRBJ2-1; 14 bases match TRBD2. The V gene end was trimmed by 5 bases and the J gene end by 3 bases; junction bases not matched to a gene: 3. Germline values: CDR1 MNHNS, CDR2 SASEGT. There are 16 residues in the CDR3. The CDR3 DNA reads as TGTGCCAGCAGTCGCGGACTAGCGGGAGGCTACAATGAGCAGTTCTTC. This gives the protein CASSRGLAGGYNEQFF.

This clonotype was recorded at least ten times. The chain joins TRBV12-3 or TRBV12-4 to TRBJ2-1, with D perhaps TRBD2 (6 bases). The CDR3 runs 16 residues. Between the trimmed V and J ends, which lost 5 bases and 3 bases, there was a span of 17 bases. The CDR3 spells CASSPGGSPVYNEQFF. CDR3 DNA: TGTGCCAGCAGTCCCGGGGGTTCCCCTGTCTACAATGAGCAGTTCTTC.

A few counts support this clonotype. The chain combines TRBV5-8 with TRBJ2-5, with D perhaps TRBD2 (5 bases). The CDR3 is made up of 17 amino acids. The germline V gene has CDR1 SGHTS and CDR2 YDEGEE. V lost 3 bases, J lost 5 bases, and 23 bases lay in between. CDR3 DNA: TGTGCCAGCAGCTGGAATCATATCGCTCGTTCGGGGGAGACCCAGTACTTC. Residues: CASSWNHIARSGETQYF.

The J gene is TRBJ2-1, the V gene TRBV19; D not certain. Per the germline V gene, CDR1 is LNHDA and CDR2 is SQIVND (reference sequence). The CDR3 has 12 amino acids. With 5 bases removed from V and 6 bases from J, the gap between germline ends came to 8 bases. The CDR3 loop is CASSQDGNEQFF. CDR3 nucleotide sequence: TGTGCCAGTAGTCAGGACGGCAATGAGCAGTTCTTC.